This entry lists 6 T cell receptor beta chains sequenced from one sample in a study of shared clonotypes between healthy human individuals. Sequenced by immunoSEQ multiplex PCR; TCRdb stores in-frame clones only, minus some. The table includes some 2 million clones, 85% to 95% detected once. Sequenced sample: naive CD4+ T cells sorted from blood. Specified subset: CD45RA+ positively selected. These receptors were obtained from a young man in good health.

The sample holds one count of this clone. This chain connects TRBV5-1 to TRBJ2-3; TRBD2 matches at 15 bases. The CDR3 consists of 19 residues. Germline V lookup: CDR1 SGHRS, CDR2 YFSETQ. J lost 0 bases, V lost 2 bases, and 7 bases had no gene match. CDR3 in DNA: TGCGCCAGCAGCTTCGGACTAGCGGGGGGGCCGTTGAGCACAGATACGCAGTATTTT. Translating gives CASSFGLAGGPLSTDTQYF.

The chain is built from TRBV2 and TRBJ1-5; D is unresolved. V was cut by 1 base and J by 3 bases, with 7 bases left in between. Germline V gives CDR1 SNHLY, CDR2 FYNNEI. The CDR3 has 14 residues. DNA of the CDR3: TGTGCCAGCAGTGAAGAGGCAGTCAATCAGCCCCAGCATTTT. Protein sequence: CASSEEAVNQPQHF.

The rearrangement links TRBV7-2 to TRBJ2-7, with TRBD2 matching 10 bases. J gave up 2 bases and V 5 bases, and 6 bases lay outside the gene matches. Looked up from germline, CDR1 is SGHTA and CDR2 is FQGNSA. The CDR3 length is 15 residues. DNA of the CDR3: TGTGCCAGCAGCCCTACTAGCGGGATAGCCTACGAGCAGTACTTC. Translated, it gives CASSPTSGIAYEQYF.

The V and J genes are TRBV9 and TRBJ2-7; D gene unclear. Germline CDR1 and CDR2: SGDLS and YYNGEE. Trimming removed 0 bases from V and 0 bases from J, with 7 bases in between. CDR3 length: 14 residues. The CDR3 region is CASSVESGSYEQYF. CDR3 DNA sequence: TGTGCCAGCAGCGTAGAATCGGGCTCCTACGAGCAGTACTTC.

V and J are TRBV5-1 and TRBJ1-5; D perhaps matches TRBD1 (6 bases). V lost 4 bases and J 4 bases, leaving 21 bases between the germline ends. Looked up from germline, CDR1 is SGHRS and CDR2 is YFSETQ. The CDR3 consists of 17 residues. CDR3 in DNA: TGCGCCAGCAGCCCCGAGGGGGGGCGATTCGAAAATCAGCCCCAGCATTTT. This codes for CASSPEGGRFENQPQHF.

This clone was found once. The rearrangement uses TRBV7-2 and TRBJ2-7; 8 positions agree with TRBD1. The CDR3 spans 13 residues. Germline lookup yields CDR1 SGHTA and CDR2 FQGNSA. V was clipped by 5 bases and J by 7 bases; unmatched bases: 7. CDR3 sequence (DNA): TGTGCCAGCAGCGGTCAGACAGGGGTTGAGCAGTACTTC. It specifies CASSGQTGVEQYF.